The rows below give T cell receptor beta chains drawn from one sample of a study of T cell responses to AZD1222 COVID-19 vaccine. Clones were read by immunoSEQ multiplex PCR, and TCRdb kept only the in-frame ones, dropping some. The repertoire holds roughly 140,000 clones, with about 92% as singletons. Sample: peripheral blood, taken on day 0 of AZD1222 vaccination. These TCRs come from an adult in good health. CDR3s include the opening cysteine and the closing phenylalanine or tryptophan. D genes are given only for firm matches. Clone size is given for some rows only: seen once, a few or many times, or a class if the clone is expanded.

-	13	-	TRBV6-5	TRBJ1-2	TGTGCCAGCAGTCTCGGGAGTGACTATGGCTACACCTTC	CASSLGSDYGYTF
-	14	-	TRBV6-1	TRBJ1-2	TGTGCCAGCAGTGAAGACAGGGAGGACTATGGCTACACCTTC	CASSEDREDYGYTF
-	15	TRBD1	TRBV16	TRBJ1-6	TGTGCCAGCAGCCTATGGGGACAGGATAATTCACCCCTCCACTTT	CASSLWGQDNSPLHF
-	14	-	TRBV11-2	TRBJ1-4	TGTGCCAGCAGCCCCTGGGGGACTAATGAAAAACTGTTTTTT	CASSPWGTNEKLFF
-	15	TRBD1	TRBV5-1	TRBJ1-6	TGCGCCAGCAGCTTGGCTGACAGGGCAAATTCACCCCTCCACTTT	CASSLADRANSPLHF
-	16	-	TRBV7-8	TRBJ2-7	TGTGCCAGCAGCTTAGGGGGTCAGGCCAGCTCCTACGAGCAGTACTTC	CASSLGGQASSYEQYF
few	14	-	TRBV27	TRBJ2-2	TGTGCCAGCAGTTTGAACATTAACACCGGGGAGCTGTTTTTT	CASSLNINTGELFF
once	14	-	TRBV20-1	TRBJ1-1	TGCAGTGCTAGTCCCTATAGAAGGAACACTGAAGCTTTCTTT	CSASPYRRNTEAFF
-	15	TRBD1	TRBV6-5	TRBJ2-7	TGTGCCAGCAGTTACTTTTCCGGGACAGCCGGCGAGCAGTACTTC	CASSYFSGTAGEQYF
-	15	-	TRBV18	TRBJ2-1	TGTGCCAGCTCCCGTAACAGGGACACCTACAATGAGCAGTTCTTC	CASSRNRDTYNEQFF
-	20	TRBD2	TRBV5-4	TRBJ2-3	TGTGCCAGCAGCTTGGCCCACGGACTAGCGGGGGGGCCCAGCACAGATACGCAGTATTTT	CASSLAHGLAGGPSTDTQYF
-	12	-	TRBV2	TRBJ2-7	TGTGCCAGCAGTGAAGCCTTCGACGAGCAGTACTTC	CASSEAFDEQYF
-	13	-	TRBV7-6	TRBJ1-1	TGTGCCAGCAGCTTAGAAGGTGGGGTCGGAGCTTTCTTT	CASSLEGGVGAFF
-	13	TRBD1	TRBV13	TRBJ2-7	TGTGCCAGCAGCTTAGACAGGGGAATCGAGCAGTACTTC	CASSLDRGIEQYF
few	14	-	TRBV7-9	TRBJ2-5	TGTGCCAGCAGCCCCCGTGGCGCGGAGAAGACCCAGTACTTC	CASSPRGAEKTQYF
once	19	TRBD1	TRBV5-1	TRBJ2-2	TGCGCCAGCAGCTTGGCACATCTACAGGACAGGGTGAACACCGGGGAGCTGTTTTTT	CASSLAHLQDRVNTGELFF
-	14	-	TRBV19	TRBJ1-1	TGTGCCAGTACAAGACAGCTTATGAACACTGAAGCTTTCTTT	CASTRQLMNTEAFF
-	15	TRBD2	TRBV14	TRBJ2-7	TGTGCCAGCAGCCAGGCGACTAGCGGGGGGTACGAGCAGTACTTC	CASSQATSGGYEQYF
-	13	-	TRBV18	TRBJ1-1	TGTGCCAGCGCGGGCGAAGTATATACTGAAGCTTTCTTT	CASAGEVYTEAFF
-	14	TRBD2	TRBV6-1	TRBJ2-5	TGTGCCAGCAGTGAGGCGGGAGAGGTAGAGACCCAGTACTTC	CASSEAGEVETQYF
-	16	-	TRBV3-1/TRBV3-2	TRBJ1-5	TGTGCCAGCAGCCAAGCTTGGGGGGCAGGGAATCAGCCCCAGCATTTT	CASSQAWGAGNQPQHF
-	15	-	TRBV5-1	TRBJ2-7	TGCGCCAGCAGCTTGGTCTTGTCTGGGAACGACGAGCAGTACTTC	CASSLVLSGNDEQYF
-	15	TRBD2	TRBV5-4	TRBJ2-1	TGTGCCAGCAGCCTAGCGGGAGGGCCCTCGGATGAGCAGTTCTTC	CASSLAGGPSDEQFF
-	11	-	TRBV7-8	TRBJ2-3	TGTGCCAGCAGCCAATTTAATACGCAGTATTTT	CASSQFNTQYF
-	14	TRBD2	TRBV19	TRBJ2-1	TGTGCCAGTAGTATAAGCGGGAGGGCCGAGGAGCAGTTCTTC	CASSISGRAEEQFF
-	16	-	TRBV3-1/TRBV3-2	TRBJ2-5	TGTGCCAGCAGCCAAGAGGCGCGGGACGGACGAGGGACCCAGTACTTC	CASSQEARDGRGTQYF
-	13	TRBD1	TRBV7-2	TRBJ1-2	TGTGCCAGCAGCTTTAGGGGGCTGTATGGCTACACCTTC	CASSFRGLYGYTF
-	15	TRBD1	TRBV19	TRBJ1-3	TGTGCCAGTACCCCCCGACAGGGCTCTGGAAACACCATATATTTT	CASTPRQGSGNTIYF
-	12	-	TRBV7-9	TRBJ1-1	TGTGCCAGCAGCATCAGGACAAATAGAGCTTTCTTT	CASSIRTNRAFF
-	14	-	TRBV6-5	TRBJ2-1	TGTGCCAGCAGCCCGAGGGGGGCCGTGAATGAGCAGTTCTTC	CASSPRGAVNEQFF
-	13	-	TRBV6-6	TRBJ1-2	TGTGCCAGCAGTTCACCATCCACCTATGGCTACACCTTC	CASSSPSTYGYTF
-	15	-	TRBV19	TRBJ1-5	TGTGCCAGTTCGCATACCCCTCCGGGTTTACAGCCCCAGCATTTT	CASSHTPPGLQPQHF
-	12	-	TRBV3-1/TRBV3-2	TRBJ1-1	TGTGCCAGCAGCCAAGTTACAGGCGGGGCTTTCTTT	CASSQVTGGAFF
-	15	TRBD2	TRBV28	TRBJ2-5	TGTGCCAGCAGTTTGCTAGCGGGGGGCGAAGAGACCCAGTACTTC	CASSLLAGGEETQYF
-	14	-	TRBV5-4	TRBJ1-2	TGTGCCAGCAGCTTGCTCCTAAAAGCCGCGGGCTACACCTTC	CASSLLLKAAGYTF
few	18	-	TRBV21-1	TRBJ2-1	TGTGCCAGCAGCAAAGCGCGGACTAGCGGGAGTCTGAACAATGAGCAGTTCTTC	CASSKARTSGSLNNEQFF
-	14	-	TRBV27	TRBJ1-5	TGTGCCAGCAGTCCCTCGGGTCCTTATCAGCCCCAGCATTTT	CASSPSGPYQPQHF
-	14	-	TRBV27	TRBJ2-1	TGTGCCAGCAAAAAGCAGGGGGGAAACAATGAGCAGTTCTTC	CASKKQGGNNEQFF
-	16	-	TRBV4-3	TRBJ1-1	TGCGCCAGCAGCCATTCGAGATGGCAGACGAACACTGAAGCTTTCTTT	CASSHSRWQTNTEAFF
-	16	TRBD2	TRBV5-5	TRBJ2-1	TGTGCCAGCAGCTTGGTACCAGCGGGAGTGAACAATGAGCAGTTCTTC	CASSLVPAGVNNEQFF
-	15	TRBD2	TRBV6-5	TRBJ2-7	TGTGCCAGCAGTTACTCGACCGGGAGGGAGTACGAGCAGTACTTC	CASSYSTGREYEQYF
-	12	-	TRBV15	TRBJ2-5	TGTGCCACCAGCAGAGGTCGGGAGACCCAGTACTTC	CATSRGRETQYF